A selection of T cell receptor beta chains follows, all from one sample in a study of neurological immune-mediated disorders. From the 5' RACE reads, TCRdb called clonotypes with MiXCR, one entry per CDR3 protein. Of about 88,000 distinct CDR3 sequences listed, 3.5% were seen once; the top ten hold 5% to 7.5%. Sequenced material: PBMCs. Every receptor here comes from a woman aged 18-30 years with multiple sclerosis. Both conserved end residues are part of each CDR3. D genes are given only for firm matches. Rows may omit the clone size; those that give it use once, few, many or a size class.

v_gene	abundance	j_gene	d_gene	CDR3nt	CDR3aa
TRBV5-1	many	TRBJ2-7	.	TGCGCCAGCAGCTTGGCCGGGACGGACTACTACGAGCAGTACTTC	CASSLAGTDYYEQYF
TRBV20-1	many	TRBJ2-1	TRBD2	TGCAGTGCTGGGGGCGGGGGGGTCGGTAATGAGCAGTTCTTC	CSAGGGGVGNEQFF
TRBV2	many	TRBJ1-4	.	TGTGCCAGCAGTGATACCTATGAAAAACTGTTTTTT	CASSDTYEKLFF
TRBV27	many	TRBJ2-3	.	TGTGCCAGCAGTCCATATAGGCCCAGGGAAAGCACAGATACGCAGTATTTT	CASSPYRPRESTDTQYF
TRBV20-1	many	TRBJ2-7	TRBD2	TGCAGTGCTAGCAACTTTGCGGGAGGTCAGTACGAGCAGTACTTC	CSASNFAGGQYEQYF
TRBV20-1	many	TRBJ2-7	TRBD2	TGCAGTGCCAGCAAATGGACTAGCGCGGGCGAGCAGTACTTC	CSASKWTSAGEQYF
TRBV5-1	many	TRBJ1-1	.	TGCGCCAGCAGCTTGGCCGGGGTCACTGAAGCTTTCTTT	CASSLAGVTEAFF
TRBV5-1	many	TRBJ1-1	TRBD1	TGCGCCAGCAGCAAACGGGACAGGGCTCCGAACACTGAAGCTTTCTTT	CASSKRDRAPNTEAFF
TRBV5-1	many	TRBJ1-4	.	TGCGCCAGCAGCGTCACAGGGTATACTAATGAAAAACTGTTTTTT	CASSVTGYTNEKLFF
TRBV4-1	many	TRBJ2-5	.	TGCGCCAGCAGCCAAGGAGGGTTAGAGACCCAGTACTTC	CASSQGGLETQYF
TRBV7-6	many	TRBJ2-3	.	TGTGCCAGCAGCTCCCCCACGGGGCCGAGTATCACAGATACGCAGTATTTT	CASSSPTGPSITDTQYF
TRBV20-1	many	TRBJ2-5	.	TGCAGTGCTAGAAGGCAGGGAGGCGAGACCCAGTACTTC	CSARRQGGETQYF
TRBV21-1	many	TRBJ2-2	.	TGTGCCAGCAGCAATTTATCAATGGGAGGACCCCTCACCGCCGGGGAGCTGTTTTTT	CASSNLSMGGPLTAGELFF
TRBV7-2	many	TRBJ1-3	TRBD1	TGTGCCAGCAGCCGAGTCGGACAGGGAATAGACACCATATATTTT	CASSRVGQGIDTIYF
TRBV5-6	many	TRBJ1-2	.	TGTGCCAGCAGCTTCGGGGGATCCCCACTCTATGGCTACACCTTC	CASSFGGSPLYGYTF
TRBV20-1	many	TRBJ2-7	.	TGCAGTGCTAGAGATCTCCGGGAGTACTCCTACGAGCAGTACTTC	CSARDLREYSYEQYF
TRBV6-5	many	TRBJ2-3	TRBD1	TGTGCCAGCAGTCTTATCCTAGACCGACAGGGGCGCACAGATACGCAGTATTTT	CASSLILDRQGRTDTQYF
TRBV4-3	.	TRBJ2-4	.	TGCGCCAGCAGCCCAACGGGAACAGGGCAGGTCTCCATTCAGTACTTC	CASSPTGTGQVSIQYF
TRBV10-3	few	TRBJ1-5	.	TGTGACATCAGTAAAGGCAATCAGCCCCAGCATTTT	CDISKGNQPQHF
TRBV29-1	many	TRBJ2-1	TRBD2	TGCAGCCACAAACGACTAGCGGGTGCCGAATACAATGAGCAGTTCTTC	CSHKRLAGAEYNEQFF
TRBV7-2	many	TRBJ1-2	.	TGTGCCAGCAGCTTCGCAGGCGACTATGGCTACACCTTC	CASSFAGDYGYTF
TRBV18	.	TRBJ1-5	TRBD1	TGTGCCAGCTCACCACGAGAACAGGGGACGGGGCAGCCCCAGCATTTT	CASSPREQGTGQPQHF
TRBV5-1	few	TRBJ1-1	.	TGCGCCAGCGGAGGGGGGGGCGCCGGTGAAGCTTTCTTT	CASGGGGAGEAFF
TRBV7-2	many	TRBJ1-4	.	TGTGCCAGCAGCTTAGGGGGGAGTGAAAAACTGTTTTTT	CASSLGGSEKLFF
TRBV3-1	many	TRBJ1-1	TRBD1	TGTGCCAGCAGCCACGTGGGGGTCGGACAGGGTGAAGCTTTCTTT	CASSHVGVGQGEAFF
TRBV18	many	TRBJ1-5	.	TGTGCCAGCTCACCGGGGAGCAATCAGCCCCAGCATTTT	CASSPGSNQPQHF
TRBV7-6	many	TRBJ2-3	.	TGTGCCAGCAGCTTATCGGGGGGCCCAGATACGCAGTATTTT	CASSLSGGPDTQYF
TRBV9	many	TRBJ1-2	TRBD1	TGTGCCAGCCGCGGGAGAGGGGGGACAGATAATAACTATGGCTACACCTTC	CASRGRGGTDNNYGYTF
TRBV20-1	many	TRBJ2-1	.	TGCAGTGCTAGAGAGCGACACCTCTCCTACAATGAGCAGTTCTTC	CSARERHLSYNEQFF
TRBV11-2	many	TRBJ2-7	TRBD2	TGTGCCAGCAGCCTGACTAGCGGATCATGGGCCGAGCAGTACTTC	CASSLTSGSWAEQYF
TRBV4-3	many	TRBJ1-1	.	TGCGCCAGCAGCCAAGACACCAGAATGAACACTGAAGCTTTCTTT	CASSQDTRMNTEAFF
TRBV5-6	many	TRBJ2-6	.	TGTGCCAGCAGCTTGCGAGGGACCGGGGCCAACGTCCTGACTTTC	CASSLRGTGANVLTF
TRBV12-3/TRBV12-4	many	TRBJ2-5	TRBD1	TGTGCCAGCAGGAGCTGGACAGGGCAAGAGACCCAGTACTTC	CASRSWTGQETQYF
TRBV6-2/TRBV6-3	many	TRBJ2-1	.	TGTGCCAGCACCCAACCTGGATTCGGGGATGAGCAGTTCTTC	CASTQPGFGDEQFF
TRBV7-2	many	TRBJ1-2	.	TGTGCCAGCAGCCCTCGGGACGGTAGAGATGGCTACACCTTC	CASSPRDGRDGYTF
TRBV6-5	many	TRBJ1-2	.	TGTGCCAGCAGCCTCTACAGCGAGAACTATGGCTACACCTTC	CASSLYSENYGYTF
TRBV3-1	many	TRBJ2-7	.	TGTGTCCCGGGATTCTACGAGCAGTACTTC	CVPGFYEQYF
TRBV12-3/TRBV12-4	many	TRBJ2-7	TRBD1	TGTGCCAGCAGTTCCTACGGGACAGGCTCCTACGAGCAGTACTTC	CASSSYGTGSYEQYF
TRBV6-5	many	TRBJ1-4	TRBD1	TGTGCCAGCAGTTATGGGACAGAGAATGAAAAACTGTTTTTT	CASSYGTENEKLFF
TRBV25-1	many	TRBJ1-1	.	TGTGCCAGCAGGTCTTGGAGGGGGATGACTGACACTGAAGCTTTCTTT	CASRSWRGMTDTEAFF
TRBV6-4	.	TRBJ2-7	.	TGTGCCAGCAGTGACCGTTGCCTGAAGTTTTCCTACGAGCAGTACTTC	CASSDRCLKFSYEQYF
TRBV5-1	many	TRBJ2-7	TRBD1	TGCGCCAGCAGCTTGCCCGACAGGGACATCTACGAGCAGTACTTC	CASSLPDRDIYEQYF
TRBV10-3	many	TRBJ2-3	TRBD1	TGTGCCATCAGTGAGTCTGGGACAGAGAGAGATACGCAGTATTTT	CAISESGTERDTQYF
TRBV7-9	many	TRBJ2-5	TRBD2	TGTGCCAGCAGCTTGGGACTAGAAGAGACCCAGTACTTC	CASSLGLEETQYF
TRBV24-1	many	TRBJ2-3	.	TGTGCCACCAGTGCTGCGGGACCCATAGATACGCAGTATTTT	CATSAAGPIDTQYF
TRBV7-2	many	TRBJ2-3	TRBD2	TGTGCCAGCAGCAAAGCTACCACGGGACTAGCGGGGGTTGTTTGGGGCACAGATACGCAGTATTTT	CASSKATTGLAGVVWGTDTQYF
TRBV7-7	many	TRBJ2-6	TRBD2	TGTGCTACCGCGGCCCACTGGTATAGCGGGAGAGGGGCTGGGGCCAACGTCCTGACTTTC	CATAAHWYSGRGAGANVLTF
TRBV5-1	many	TRBJ2-1	TRBD2	TGCGCCAGCAGCCCCGGACTAGCGGGGGACGAGCAGTTCTTC	CASSPGLAGDEQFF
TRBV6-2/TRBV6-3	many	TRBJ2-1	.	TGTGCCAGCAGTTACCCCGCCGGGGGCAATGAGCAGTTCTTC	CASSYPAGGNEQFF
TRBV28	many	TRBJ2-5	TRBD1	TGTGCCAGCAGGATGAGGGGGCTGTTCCAAGAGACCCAGTACTTC	CASRMRGLFQETQYF
TRBV7-2	many	TRBJ2-1	TRBD1	TGTGCCAGCAGACCTCACGCAACCGACAGGGGAAATGAGCAGTTCTTC	CASRPHATDRGNEQFF